This T cell receptor (beta chain) was captured in a study of T cell responses to AZD1222 COVID-19 vaccine. The assay was immunoSEQ multiplex PCR, and TCRdb's table has in-frame clones only and misses some. The sample includes fewer than 120,000 clones, around 90% of them seen just once. As regards this clone: Its antigen is still unknown.

Trimming removed 7 bases at V and 10 bases at J, with 25 bases between. CDR1 and CDR2 (germline): PRHDT, FYEKMQ (reference sequence). The CDR3 length is 15 residues. General study results and limits: After the peak T cell response, and only then, were repertoires sampled.

The chain links TRBV13 to TRBJ1-1; D is unclear. This clonotype was obtained from an adult in good health. Source: peripheral blood, taken on day 0 of AZD1222 vaccination. Written as DNA, the CDR3 is TGTGCCAGCACCCGGACTCGGGGAGACCTAATGGGAGCTTTCTTT. Translation: CASTRTRGDLMGAFF.